This TCR beta chain was sequenced in a study of CD8 T cells in Susac syndrome. V was cut by 4 bases and J by 0 bases, with 10 bases left in between. The CDR3 runs to 14 residues. Germline CDR1 reads SGHDN; CDR2 reads FVKESK. TEMRA cells were enriched by FACS, while CD8+ and CD4+ T cells were obtained through a negative isolation that was performed magnetically. An amount of RNA that ranged from roughly 0.45 to 1 ug was reverse transcribed with random hexamers. TCRdb redid the calling of the immunoSEQ multiplex PCR reads with MiXCR, one entry per CDR3 protein. The data hold about 190,000 distinct CDR3 sequences, with approximately 95% observed a single time.

J is TRBJ2-7 and V is TRBV14; no clear D gene. This sequence originates from a human donor with Susac syndrome. Material: CD4+ T cells from PBMCs. Here the CDR3 DNA reads TGTGCCAGCAGCCGTCGATCTGACTCCTACGAGCAGTACTTC. It translates to CASSRRSDSYEQYF.